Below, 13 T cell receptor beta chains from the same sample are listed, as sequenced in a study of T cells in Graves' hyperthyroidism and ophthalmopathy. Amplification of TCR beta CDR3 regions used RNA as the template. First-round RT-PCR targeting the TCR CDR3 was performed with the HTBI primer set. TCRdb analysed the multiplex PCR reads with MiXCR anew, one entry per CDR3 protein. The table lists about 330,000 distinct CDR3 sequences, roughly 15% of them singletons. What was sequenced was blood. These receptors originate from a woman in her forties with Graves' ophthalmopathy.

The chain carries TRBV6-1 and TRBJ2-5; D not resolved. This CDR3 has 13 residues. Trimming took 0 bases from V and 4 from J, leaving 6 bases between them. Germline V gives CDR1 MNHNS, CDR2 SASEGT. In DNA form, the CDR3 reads TGTGCCAGCAGTGAAGCGCCAGCAGAGACCCAGTACTTC. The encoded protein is CASSEAPAETQYF.

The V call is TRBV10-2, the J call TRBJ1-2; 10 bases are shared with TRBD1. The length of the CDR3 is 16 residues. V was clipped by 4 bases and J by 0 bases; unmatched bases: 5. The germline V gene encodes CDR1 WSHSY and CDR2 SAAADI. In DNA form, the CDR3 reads TGCGCCAGCAGTGCGGTTGGGACAGGGGCTAACTATGGCTACACCTTC. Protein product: CASSAVGTGANYGYTF.

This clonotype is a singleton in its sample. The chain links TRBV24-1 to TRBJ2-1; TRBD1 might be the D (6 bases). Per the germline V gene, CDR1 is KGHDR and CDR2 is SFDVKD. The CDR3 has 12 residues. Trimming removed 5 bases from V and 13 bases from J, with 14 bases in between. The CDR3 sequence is CATSAAGEGQFF. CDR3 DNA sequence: TGTGCCACCAGTGCGGCAGGGGAAGGTCAGTTCTTC.

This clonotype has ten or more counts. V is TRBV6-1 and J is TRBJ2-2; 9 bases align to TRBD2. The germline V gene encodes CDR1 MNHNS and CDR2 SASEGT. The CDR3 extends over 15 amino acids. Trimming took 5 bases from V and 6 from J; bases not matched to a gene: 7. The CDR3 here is CASSMRGGLPGELFF. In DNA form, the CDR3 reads TGTGCCAGCAGTATGCGGGGGGGCTTGCCCGGGGAGCTGTTTTTT.

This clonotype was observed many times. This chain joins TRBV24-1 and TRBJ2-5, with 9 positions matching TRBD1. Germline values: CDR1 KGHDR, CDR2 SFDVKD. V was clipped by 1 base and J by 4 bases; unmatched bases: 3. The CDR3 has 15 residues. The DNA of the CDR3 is TGTGCCACCAGTGATTTTAACAGGGGGCTAGAGACCCAGTACTTC. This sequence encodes CATSDFNRGLETQYF.

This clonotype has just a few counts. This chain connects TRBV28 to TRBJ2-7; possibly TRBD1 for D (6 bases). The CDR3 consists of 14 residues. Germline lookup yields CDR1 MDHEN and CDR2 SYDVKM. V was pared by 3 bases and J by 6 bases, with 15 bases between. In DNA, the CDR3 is TGTGCCAGCAGTTTCTACAGGGCATTGAGCGAGCAGTACTTC. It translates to CASSFYRALSEQYF.

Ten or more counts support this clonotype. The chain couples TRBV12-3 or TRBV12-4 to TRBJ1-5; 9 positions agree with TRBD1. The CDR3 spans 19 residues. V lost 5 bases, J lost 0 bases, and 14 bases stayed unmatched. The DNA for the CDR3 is TGTGCCAGCAGTCCAGGAACAGGGGGCCTGCTTCATAGCAATCAGCCCCAGCATTTT. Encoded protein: CASSPGTGGLLHSNQPQHF.

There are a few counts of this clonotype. CDR3 coding DNA: TGTGCCAGCAGCCAAGACAGGGGGGCCCAGTACTTC. This sequence encodes CASSQDRGAQYF. The chain carries TRBV14 and TRBJ2-5; tentatively, D is TRBD1 (7 bases). V lost 0 bases and J lost 9, with 8 bases in between. Germline V gives CDR1 SGHDN, CDR2 FVKESK. The CDR3 consists of 12 residues.

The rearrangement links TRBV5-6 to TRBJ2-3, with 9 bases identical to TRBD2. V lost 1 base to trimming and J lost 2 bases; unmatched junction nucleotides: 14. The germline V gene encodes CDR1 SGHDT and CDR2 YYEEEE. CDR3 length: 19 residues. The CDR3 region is CASSLRPGGRDEYTDTQYF. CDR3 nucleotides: TGTGCCAGCAGCTTGCGCCCTGGCGGGAGGGATGAGTACACAGATACGCAGTATTTT.

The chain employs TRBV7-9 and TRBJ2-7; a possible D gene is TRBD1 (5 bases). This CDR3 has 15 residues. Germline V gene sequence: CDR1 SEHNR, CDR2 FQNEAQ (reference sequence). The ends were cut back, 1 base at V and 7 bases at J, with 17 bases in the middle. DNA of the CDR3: TGTGCCAGCAGCTTAGGAGCAGGGTCCAGCGATGAGCAGTACTTC. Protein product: CASSLGAGSSDEQYF.

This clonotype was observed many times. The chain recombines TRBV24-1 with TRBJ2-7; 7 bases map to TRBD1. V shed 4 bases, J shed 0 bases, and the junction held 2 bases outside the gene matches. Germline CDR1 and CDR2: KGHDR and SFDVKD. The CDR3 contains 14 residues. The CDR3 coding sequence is TGTGCCACCAGTGAGACAGGGCGCTCCTACGAGCAGTACTTC. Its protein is CATSETGRSYEQYF.

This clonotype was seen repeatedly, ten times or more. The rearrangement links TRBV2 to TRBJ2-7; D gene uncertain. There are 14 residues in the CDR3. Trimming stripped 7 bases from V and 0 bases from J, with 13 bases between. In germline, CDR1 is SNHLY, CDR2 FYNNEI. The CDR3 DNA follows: TGTGCCAGCACAGGACCCCAGAGCTCCTACGAGCAGTACTTC. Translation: CASTGPQSSYEQYF.

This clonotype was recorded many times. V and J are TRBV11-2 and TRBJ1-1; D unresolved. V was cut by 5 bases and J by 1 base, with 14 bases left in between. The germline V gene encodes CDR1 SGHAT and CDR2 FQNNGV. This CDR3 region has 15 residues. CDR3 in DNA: TGTGCCAGCAGCCGGCTACTTACAAGGAACACTGAAGCTTTCTTT. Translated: CASSRLLTRNTEAFF.